The rows below give T cell receptor beta chains drawn from one sample of a study of identical twins. TCRdb itself ran the 5' RACE reads through MiXCR, one entry per CDR3 protein. The table includes about 220,000 distinct CDR3 sequences, around 10% detected once. The source material was memory (CD45RO+) T cells sorted from blood. These receptors originate from a woman between 18 and 29 years old in good health. Both conserved end residues are part of each CDR3. D genes are given only for firm matches. Clone size appears in some rows only: once, few, many, or a class for an expanded clone.

>many|TRBJ1-1|TRBV10-3|-
CATSGDTEAFF
TGTGCCACCTCAGGGGATACTGAAGCTTTCTTT
>-|TRBJ1-5|TRBV6-2/TRBV6-3|TRBD1
CASRTQGAKPQHF
TGTGCCAGCAGGACACAGGGGGCCAAGCCCCAGCATTTT
>many|TRBJ2-1|TRBV5-6|-
CASTPSLRDSYNEQFF
TGTGCCAGCACCCCGTCCCTCAGGGACTCCTACAATGAGCAGTTCTTC
>-|TRBJ1-1|TRBV5-1|-
CASSSPGSKAFF
TGCGCCAGCAGCTCCCCCGGGTCTAAAGCTTTCTTT
>few|TRBJ2-1|TRBV3-1|TRBD2
CASSRAGVENEQFF
TGTGCCAGCAGCCGGGCGGGAGTGGAAAATGAGCAGTTCTTC
>many|TRBJ2-1|TRBV7-9|-
CASSSPDEQFF
TGTGCCAGCAGCTCGCCGGATGAGCAGTTCTTC
>few|TRBJ1-5|TRBV7-3|-
CASSLRDRGQPQHF
TGTGCCAGCAGCCTCAGAGACAGAGGACAGCCCCAGCATTTT
>few|TRBJ1-2|TRBV3-1|-
CASSQRVYGYTF
TGTGCCAGCAGCCAGCGCGTCTATGGCTACACCTTC
>few|TRBJ1-2|TRBV6-1|-
CASSQGQTQYGYTF
TGTGCCAGCAGCCAGGGCCAGACTCAGTATGGCTACACCTTC
>-|TRBJ1-1|TRBV20-1|TRBD1
CSARRQGMNTEAFF
TGCAGTGCGCGCCGACAGGGAATGAACACTGAAGCTTTCTTT